Sequencing of this T cell receptor beta chain was carried out in a study of blood T cell repertoires in COVID-19. Study context: Samples of COVID-19 (acute and convalescent) were obtained from the United States, Italy and Spain. Sources were T cells, B-cell-depleted T cells, or PBMCs; the material itself was cDNA or gDNA.

Seattle participants joined during active infection and were tracked over time. Germline V gene lookup returns CDR1 LNHNV and CDR2 YYDKDF (reference sequence). The CDR3 has 14 amino acids. V lost 1 base and J lost 6, with 11 bases in between. Some clones are missing from TCRdb's copy, which holds only in-frame ones; the method was immunoSEQ multiplex PCR. The sample holds 200,000 to 250,000 clones, about 81% seen once. This chain joins TRBV15 and TRBJ2-3; D not certain. This clonotype was sampled from a woman between 70 and 85 years old with COVID-19, enrolled during active disease. The sample was peripheral blood. Here the CDR3 reads CATSRAPTRDTQYF. The CDR3, as DNA: TGTGCCACCAGCAGAGCCCCCACTCGGGATACGCAGTATTTT. Full variable domain (outside the CDR3, taken from reference TRBV15 and TRBJ2-3): DAMVIQNPRYQVTQFGKPVTLSCSQTLNHNVMYWYQQKSSQAPKLLFHYYDKDFNNEADTPDNFQSRRPNTSFCFLDIRSPGLGDTAMYLCATSRAPTRDTQYFGPGTRLTVL.